These 19 T cell receptor beta chains originate from one sample sequenced in a study of monozygotic twins with cystic fibrosis. The data were produced by immunoSEQ multiplex PCR, yet TCRdb's version contains in-frame clones alone and is incomplete. The sample lists 8,000 to 10,000 clones; 91% were seen once. Sequencing was carried out using blood. The receptors derive from a boy aged 2-9 years with cystic fibrosis.

The J gene is TRBJ2-7, the V gene TRBV7-2; 8 bases are shared with TRBD2. V dropped 1 base and J dropped 12; count of bases not matched to a gene: 8. CDR1 and CDR2 from the germline V gene are SGHTA and FQGNSA. The CDR3 runs 13 residues. The CDR3, as DNA: TGTGCCAGCAGCTTAGATCGGGGGGGCAGGGCGTACGTC. Its protein product is CASSLDRGGRAYV.

This chain connects TRBV4-3 to TRBJ2-1, with D unresolved. Germline V CDR1 and CDR2: LGHNA, YSLEER. The V end was cut by 0 bases, the J end by 6 bases, with 15 bases between. The CDR3 is 16 amino acids. CDR3 in DNA: TGCGCCAGCAGCCAAGATCATGGAGAGAGAGGCAATGAGCAGTTCTTC. Its protein product is CASSQDHGERGNEQFF.

The rearrangement links TRBV18 to TRBJ1-6, with 7 positions matching TRBD1. The CDR3 totals 14 residues. V lost 3 bases to trimming and J lost 10 bases; unmatched junction nucleotides: 6. The germline V gene encodes CDR1 KGHSH and CDR2 LQKENI. The CDR3 sequence is CASSPTGRESPLHF. The CDR3 nucleotides read TGTGCCAGCTCACCGACAGGGAGAGAGTCACCCCTCCACTTT. The variable domain in full, completed from reference TRBV18 and TRBJ1-6, reads NAGVMQNPRHLVRRRGQEARLRCSPMKGHSHVYWYRQLPEEGLKFMVYLQKENIIDESGMPKERFSAEFPKEGPSILRIQQVVRGDSAAYFCASSPTGRESPLHFGNGTRLTVT.

This sequence joins TRBV25-1 and TRBJ1-2; D is unresolved. Trimming took off 0 bases at V and 8 bases at J, with 10 bases between the two ends. CDR3 size: 13 residues. Germline CDR1 reads MGHDK; CDR2 reads SYGVNS. In DNA form, the CDR3 reads TGTGCCAGCAGTGAATATATATCTATGGGCTACACCTTC. Translating it yields CASSEYISMGYTF.

The CDR3 nucleotides are TGTGCCAGCAGTTACTCGATAGGGGAGCGGAGTGAAAAACTGTTTTTT. It specifies CASSYSIGERSEKLFF. The genes are TRBV6-5 and TRBJ1-4; D possibly corresponds to TRBD1 (5 bases). CDR1 and CDR2 (germline): MNHEY, SVGAGI. Trimming cost V 0 bases and J 7 bases, with 15 bases left between them. The CDR3 consists of 16 residues.

The J gene is TRBJ2-2, the V gene TRBV6-1; D not resolved. The germline V gene has CDR1 MNHNS and CDR2 SASEGT. The CDR3 extends over 14 amino acids. V gave up 5 bases and J gave up 6 bases, with 13 bases separating them. This CDR3 is CASSFVPSAGELFF. DNA of the CDR3: TGTGCCAGCAGTTTTGTGCCGTCGGCCGGGGAGCTGTTTTTT.

The rearrangement links TRBV7-9 to TRBJ1-6; weak D call: TRBD1 (6 bases). The CDR3 contains 15 residues. Germline assignment: CDR1 SEHNR and CDR2 FQNEAQ (reference sequence). The V end was cut by 0 bases, the J end by 8 bases, with 11 bases between. The CDR3 DNA reads as TGTGCCAGCAGCTTAGCGCAGAGGGGGGATTCACCCCTCCACTTT. Translated, it gives CASSLAQRGDSPLHF.

In this sample, this clone turned up once. This chain links TRBV18 with TRBJ2-3, with 7 bases aligning to TRBD1. The CDR3 contains 16 residues. Trimming removed 3 bases from V and 1 base from J; junction bases left unmatched: 7. Germline loops: CDR1 KGHSH, CDR2 LQKENI. This chain's CDR3 is CASSPSGTEGTDTQYF. The CDR3, as DNA: TGTGCCAGCTCACCCTCCGGGACAGAGGGCACAGATACGCAGTATTTT.

The DNA for the CDR3 is TGTGCCAGCAGACAGACTAGCGGAGCTTACAATGAGCAGTTCTTC. It is translated as CASRQTSGAYNEQFF. The chain combines TRBV27 with TRBJ2-1; TRBD2 matches at 9 bases. The germline CDR1 and CDR2 sequences are MNHEY and SMNVEV (reference sequence). This CDR3 is 15 amino acids long. V dropped 6 bases and J dropped 4; count of bases not matched to a gene: 7.

V usage is TRBV4-3 and J usage is TRBJ2-4; 9 bases align to TRBD2. V was clipped by 0 bases and J by 6 bases; unmatched bases: 6. The CDR3 is 16 amino acids. Germline V gives CDR1 LGHNA, CDR2 YSLEER. The CDR3 loop is CASSQDSGRGGNIQYF. Written as DNA, the CDR3 is TGCGCCAGCAGCCAAGATTCGGGGCGGGGGGGAAACATTCAGTACTTC.

This clone appeared once. This chain uses TRBV6-6 with TRBJ2-1; TRBD2 matches at 8 bases. From germline, CDR1 is MNHNY and CDR2 SVGAGI (reference sequence). The CDR3 has 15 amino acids. V lost 4 bases and J lost 2; bases outside the gene matches: 4. CDR3: CASSSPGLAYNEQFF. The DNA of the CDR3 is TGTGCCAGCAGTTCCCCGGGACTAGCCTACAATGAGCAGTTCTTC.

The V and J genes are TRBV7-3 and TRBJ2-2; TRBD1 matches 9 bases. CDR1 SGHTA and CDR2 FQGTGA come from the germline V gene. With 1 base clipped from V and 1 base from J, the junction kept 1 base outside the gene matches. The CDR3 is 16 amino acids. The CDR3 DNA is TGTGCCAGCAGCTTAATGGGACAGGGGAACACCGGGGAGCTGTTTTTT. This translates into CASSLMGQGNTGELFF.

This clone was recorded a few times. The chain joins TRBV4-1 to TRBJ1-1, with D maybe TRBD1 (5 bases). The germline gives CDR1 MGHRA, CDR2 YSYEKL. The CDR3 contains 15 residues. The V end was cut by 5 bases, the J end by 6 bases, with 19 bases between. The CDR3 loop reads CASSALMGEMAEAFF. The CDR3, as DNA: TGCGCCAGCAGCGCCCTGATGGGGGAAATGGCTGAAGCTTTCTTT.

For the CDR3, the DNA is TGCGCCAGCAGCCAGGGACAGGGGGCGCCTGACATTCAGTACTTC. Translating it yields CASSQGQGAPDIQYF. V and J are TRBV4-1 and TRBJ2-4; 12 positions agree with TRBD1. The CDR3 covers 15 residues. Germline V lookup: CDR1 MGHRA, CDR2 YSYEKL. Germline trimming cut 3 bases from V and 8 bases from J; bases unmatched to any gene: 5.

The chain recombines TRBV19 with TRBJ2-4; a possible D gene is TRBD2 (6 bases). The CDR3 covers 16 residues. Germline assignment: CDR1 LNHDA and CDR2 SQIVND (reference sequence). Trimming pared 5 bases from V and 4 bases from J, leaving 18 bases between. CDR3 nucleotides: TGTGCCAGTAGTCCCCCCCAGGGCGCGGGGAAAAACATTCAGTACTTC. Residues: CASSPPQGAGKNIQYF.

The chain uses TRBV2 and TRBJ1-4; D gene unclear. Germline CDR1 is SNHLY and CDR2 is FYNNEI. V was shortened by 7 bases and J by 4 bases, with 7 bases between the two germline ends. The CDR3 contains 12 residues. The CDR3 loop is CASMPDNEKLFF. CDR3 in DNA: TGTGCCAGCATGCCGGATAATGAAAAACTGTTTTTT.

This clone was detected once. V gene TRBV6-4 combines with J gene TRBJ2-1, with D perhaps TRBD1 (5 bases). There are 15 residues in the CDR3. Germline V lookup: CDR1 MRHNA, CDR2 SNTAGT. Deletions cut 3 bases from V and 2 bases from J, with 11 bases between. In nucleotides, the CDR3 is TGTGCCAGCAGTGAGGAAGGGGCGGCCTACAATGAGCAGTTCTTC. Translating it yields CASSEEGAAYNEQFF.

This clone has only a few counts. The chain couples TRBV30 to TRBJ1-1; D not resolved. The CDR3 contains 15 residues. Between the trimmed V and J ends, which lost 0 bases and 1 base, there was a span of 12 bases. Germline CDR1 GTSNPN, CDR2 SVGIG (reference sequence). This CDR3 is CAWSVDVRPNTEAFF. Written as DNA, the CDR3 is TGTGCCTGGAGTGTAGACGTACGGCCGAACACTGAAGCTTTCTTT.

The rearrangement links TRBV18 to TRBJ1-1; no firm D call. The CDR3 length is 12 residues. CDR1 is KGHSH and CDR2 is LQKENI in the germline V gene. Trimming took 6 bases from V and 11 from J, leaving 16 bases between them. The CDR3 nucleotides read TGTGCCAGCTCCGCGTGGGAAACTGGGGCTTTCTTT. Translation: CASSAWETGAFF.